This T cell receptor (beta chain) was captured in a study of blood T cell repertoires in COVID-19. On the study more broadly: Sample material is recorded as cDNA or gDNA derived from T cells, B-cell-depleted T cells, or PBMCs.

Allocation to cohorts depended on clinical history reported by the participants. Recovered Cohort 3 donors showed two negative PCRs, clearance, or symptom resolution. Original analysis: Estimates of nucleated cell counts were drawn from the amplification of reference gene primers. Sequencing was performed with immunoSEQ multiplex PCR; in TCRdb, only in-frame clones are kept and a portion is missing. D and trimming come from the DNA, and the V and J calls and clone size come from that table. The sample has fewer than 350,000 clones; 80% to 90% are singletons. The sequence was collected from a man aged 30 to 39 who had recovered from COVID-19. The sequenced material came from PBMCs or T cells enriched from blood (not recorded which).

The CDR3: CASRTILGAGGIRGYTF. The CDR3, as DNA: TGTGCCAGCAGAACCATCCTGGGGGCAGGGGGTATACGTGGCTACACCTTC. This chain joins TRBV11-2 and TRBJ1-2; 7 bases match TRBD1. Trimming took 6 bases from V and 7 from J; bases not matched to a gene: 20. Germline V gene data show CDR1 as SGHAT and CDR2 as FQNNGV. The CDR3 runs 17 residues.